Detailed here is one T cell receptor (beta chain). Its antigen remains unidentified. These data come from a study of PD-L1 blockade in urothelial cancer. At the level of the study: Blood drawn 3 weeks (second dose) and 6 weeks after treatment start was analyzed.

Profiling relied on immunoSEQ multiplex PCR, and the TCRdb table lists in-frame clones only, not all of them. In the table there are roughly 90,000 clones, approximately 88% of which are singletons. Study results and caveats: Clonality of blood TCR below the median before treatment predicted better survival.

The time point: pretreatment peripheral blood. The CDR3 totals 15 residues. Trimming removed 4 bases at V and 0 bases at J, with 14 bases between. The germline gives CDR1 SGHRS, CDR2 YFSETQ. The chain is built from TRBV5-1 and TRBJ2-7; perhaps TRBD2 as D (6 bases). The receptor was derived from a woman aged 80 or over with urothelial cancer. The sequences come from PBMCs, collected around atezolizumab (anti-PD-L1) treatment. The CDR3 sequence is CASSPIGRSSYEQYF. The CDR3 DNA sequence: TGCGCCAGCAGCCCCATAGGGAGGTCCTCCTACGAGCAGTACTTC.